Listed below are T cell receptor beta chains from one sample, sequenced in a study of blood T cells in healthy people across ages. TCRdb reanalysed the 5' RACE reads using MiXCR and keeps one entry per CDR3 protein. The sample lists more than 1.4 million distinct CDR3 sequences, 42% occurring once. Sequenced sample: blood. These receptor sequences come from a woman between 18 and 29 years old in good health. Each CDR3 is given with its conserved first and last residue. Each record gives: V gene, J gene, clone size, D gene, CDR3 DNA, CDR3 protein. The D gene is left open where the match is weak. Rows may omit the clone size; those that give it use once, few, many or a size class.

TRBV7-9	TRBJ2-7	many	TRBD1	TGTGCCAGCAGCTCGACAGGGACCTACGAGCAGTACTTC	CASSSTGTYEQYF
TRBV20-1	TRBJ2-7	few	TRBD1	TGCAGTGCTAGATTGGACAGGGGAACCTACGAGCAGTACTTC	CSARLDRGTYEQYF
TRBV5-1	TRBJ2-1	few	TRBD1	TGCGCCAGCAGCTTAGACAGGGGGCTTGGGTCCTACAATGAGCAGTTCTTC	CASSLDRGLGSYNEQFF
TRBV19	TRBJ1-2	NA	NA	TGTGCCAGTAGTATAGATGGCCAGTCTAACTATGGCTACACCTTC	CASSIDGQSNYGYTF
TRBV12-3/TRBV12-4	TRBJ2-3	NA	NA	TGTGCCAGTACATACCTACCACAGGGACCCACAGATACGCAGTATTTT	CASTYLPQGPTDTQYF
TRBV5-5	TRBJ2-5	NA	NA	TGTGCCAGCACCCCCATGGGGACACCTCAAGAGACCCAGTACTTC	CASTPMGTPQETQYF
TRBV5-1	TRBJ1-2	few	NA	TGCGCCAGCAGCTTGTTAGGGGGGAGAATGGACTATGGCTACACCTTC	CASSLLGGRMDYGYTF
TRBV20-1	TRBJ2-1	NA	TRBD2	TGCAGTGCCGTCGCCGGGACTAGCGTTGTAAATGAGCAGTTCTTC	CSAVAGTSVVNEQFF
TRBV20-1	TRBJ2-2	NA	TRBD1	TGCAGTGCTAGTACACAGGGGTGGACCGGGGAGCTGTTTTTT	CSASTQGWTGELFF
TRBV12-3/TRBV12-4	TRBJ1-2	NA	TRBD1	TGTGCCAGCAGAGGGACAGGGGTGGCCTATGGCTACACCTTC	CASRGTGVAYGYTF
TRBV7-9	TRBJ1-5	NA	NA	TGTGCCAGCAGCTTAAAGGGGCTCGATCAGCCCCAGCATTTT	CASSLKGLDQPQHF
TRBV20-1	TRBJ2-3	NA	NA	TGCAGTGCTTTGGACAGTCTTTACACAGATACGCAGTATTTT	CSALDSLYTDTQYF
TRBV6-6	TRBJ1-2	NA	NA	TGTGCCAGCGGTTACAGCCGGGACACCATTAACTATGGCTACACCTTC	CASGYSRDTINYGYTF
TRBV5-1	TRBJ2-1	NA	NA	TGCGCCAGCAACCAACGGGGACTTTCCTACGAGCAGTTCTTC	CASNQRGLSYEQFF
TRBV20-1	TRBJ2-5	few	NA	TGCAGTGCTAGAGATCGGCCAGGGACCCAGTACTTC	CSARDRPGTQYF
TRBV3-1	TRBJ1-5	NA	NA	TGTGCCAGCAGCCAAGGTCGTCGAGGGATGGGGAATCAGCCCCAGCATTTT	CASSQGRRGMGNQPQHF
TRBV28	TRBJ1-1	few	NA	TGTGCCAGCAGCCAACGCCTGGGAGCTTTCTTT	CASSQRLGAFF
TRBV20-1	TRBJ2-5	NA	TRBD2	TGCAGTGCTATTACTACTAGCGGGGGAGAAGAGACCCAGTACTTC	CSAITTSGGEETQYF
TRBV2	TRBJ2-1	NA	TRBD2	TGTGCCAGCGGTGTTTCGAGACTAGCGCCAGGAGATAAGTTCTTC	CASGVSRLAPGDKFF
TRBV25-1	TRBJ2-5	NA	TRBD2	TGTGCCAGCAGTGCCCCCCGGGGGGGAGGAGAGACCCAGTACTTC	CASSAPRGGGETQYF
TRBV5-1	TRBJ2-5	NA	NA	TGCGCCAGCAGCTTGGCGGCCAGCGGACTACACCAAGAGACCCAGTACTTC	CASSLAASGLHQETQYF
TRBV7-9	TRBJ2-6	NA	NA	TGTGCCAGCAACCCGTCGCGGAGGGGTATAAGCTCTGGGGCCAACGTCCTGACTTTC	CASNPSRRGISSGANVLTF
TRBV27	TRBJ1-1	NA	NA	TGTGCCAGCAGTCCCCCCCACGGGAGCATGAACACTGAAGCTTTCTTT	CASSPPHGSMNTEAFF
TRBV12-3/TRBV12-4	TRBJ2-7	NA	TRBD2	TGTGCCAGCAGTCCGACTAGCGGGGGTGTTAGTGAGCAGTACTTC	CASSPTSGGVSEQYF
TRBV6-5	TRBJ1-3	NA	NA	TGTGCCAGCAGTCGCATTGGAGGGTGGCCTGGAAACACCATATATTTT	CASSRIGGWPGNTIYF
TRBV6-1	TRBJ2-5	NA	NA	TGTGCCAGCAGTGAATTGGGGGCTGAGACCCAGTACTTC	CASSELGAETQYF
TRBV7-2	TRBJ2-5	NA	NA	TGTGCCAGCAGACAAACGGGCGTCCAAGAGACCCAGTACTTC	CASRQTGVQETQYF
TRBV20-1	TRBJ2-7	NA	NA	TGCAGTGCTGGGAGGACGGAGGCCTACGAGCAGTACTTC	CSAGRTEAYEQYF
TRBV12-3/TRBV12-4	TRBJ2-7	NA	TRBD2	TGTGCCAGCAGTTTCCGACTAGCGGGCTATCACAATGAGCAGTACTTC	CASSFRLAGYHNEQYF
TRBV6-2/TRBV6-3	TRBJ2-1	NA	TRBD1	TGTGCCAGCAGCACAAACAGGGGTAGGACCTACAATGAGCAGTTCTTC	CASSTNRGRTYNEQFF
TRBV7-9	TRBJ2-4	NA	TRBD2	TGTGCCAGCAGTACGCCCATCCTCGTTCGCGGGGGATGGCAGTACTTC	CASSTPILVRGGWQYF
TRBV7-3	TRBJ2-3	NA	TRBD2	TGTGCCAGCAGCTCGCCGGGACTAGCGGGGTCAGACACAGATACGCAGTATTTT	CASSSPGLAGSDTDTQYF
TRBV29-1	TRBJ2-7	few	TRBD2	TGCAGCGTTGAGGGACTAGCTTCGTACGAGCAGTACTTC	CSVEGLASYEQYF
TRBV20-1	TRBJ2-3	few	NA	TGCAGTGTCACAACCGGGACAACCGATACGCAGTATTTT	CSVTTGTTDTQYF
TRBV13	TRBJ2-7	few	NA	TGTGCCAGCAGCTTCACGGACAGACCGTACGAGCAGTACTTC	CASSFTDRPYEQYF
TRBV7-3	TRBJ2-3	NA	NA	TGTGCCAGCAGCGGAGACAGGATCACAGATACGCAGTATTTT	CASSGDRITDTQYF
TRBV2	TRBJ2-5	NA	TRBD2	TGTGCCGCCCGGGGACTAGCGGGGAAGGCTGGAGAGACCCAGTACTTC	CAARGLAGKAGETQYF
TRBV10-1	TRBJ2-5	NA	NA	TGCGCCAGCAGTGAGTCGGACCGCCAAGAGACCCAGTACTTC	CASSESDRQETQYF
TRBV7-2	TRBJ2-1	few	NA	TGTGCCAGCAGAAACGGGTGGGCCAGCCTACCCTACAATGAGCAGTTCTTC	CASRNGWASLPYNEQFF
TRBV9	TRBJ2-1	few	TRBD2	TGTGCCAGCAGCGTAGGCAGCGGGGGGACCTCCTACAATGAGCAGTTCTTC	CASSVGSGGTSYNEQFF
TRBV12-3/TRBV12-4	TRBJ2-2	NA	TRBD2	TGTGCCAGCAGTCCCCGACTAGCGGGGGGCGGCGGGGAGCTGTTTTTT	CASSPRLAGGGGELFF
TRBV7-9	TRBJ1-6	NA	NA	TGTGCCAGCAGCTCTACTGGGGGCAGGGCCGATTCACCCCTCCACTTT	CASSSTGGRADSPLHF
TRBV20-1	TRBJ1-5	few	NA	TGCAGTGCTAGAGATGGGCAGGGTTATCAGCCCCAGCATTTT	CSARDGQGYQPQHF
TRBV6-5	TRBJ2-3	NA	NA	TGTGCCAGCAGTTACTCCCGGGCACCTACAGATACGCAGTATTTT	CASSYSRAPTDTQYF
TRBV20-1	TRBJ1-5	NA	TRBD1	TGCAGTGCTAGACCAGGGGGCAGGAGCAATCAGCCCCAGCATTTT	CSARPGGRSNQPQHF
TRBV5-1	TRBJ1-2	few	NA	TGCGCCAGCAGCTTGGCTCCTCGGGGGATCCAGGAGGGCTACACCTTC	CASSLAPRGIQEGYTF